What follows is one TCR beta chain and its context. Alpha and beta chains were covered, as first-strand cDNA relied on TRAV- and TRBV-specific primers. TCRs were put through approximately 20 PCR cycles of amplification with Phusion. A constant-region primer and the V-primer adapter served as the primer pair. TCRdb passed the reads through MiXCR, listing each CDR3 protein once. The sample includes approximately 9,700 distinct CDR3 sequences, about 41% of them seen just once. Low-dose radiotherapy and low-dose cyclophosphamide, together with aspirin, ipilimumab and nivolumab, were given to donors. This CDR3 is 13 amino acids long. Germline V lookup: CDR1 MNHEY, CDR2 SVGAGI. V lost 6 bases to trimming and J lost 9 bases; unmatched junction nucleotides: 8. The sample is drawn from a study of low-dose radiotherapy and immunotherapy resistance in tumors. Study context: Patients were treated with intravenous nivolumab at 240 mg every two weeks and were also dosed with ipilimumab at 1 mg/kg every six weeks.

This rearrangement joins TRBV6-5 to TRBJ1-5; 7 bases match TRBD1. The source is a human donor with advanced metastatic prostate, ovarian, gallbladder or colorectal cancer (not recorded which). This table probably holds off-target reads from a library built for another chain. The CDR3 spells CASSRQGHPPQHF. The CDR3 DNA reads as TGTGCCAGCAGCCGACAGGGACATCCGCCCCAGCATTTT.